These T cell receptor beta chains were read from a single sample in a study of CD8+ T cells in alopecia areata. The protocol was immunoSEQ multiplex PCR, while the TCRdb copy is restricted to in-frame clones and leaves out a portion. The table has under 70,000 clones, 55% to 75% seen once. Sequencing was performed on CD8+ T cells sorted from blood, taken at week 0. The receptor set was obtained from a human donor with alopecia areata. Each CDR3 is given without its conserved first and last residue.

v_gene: TRBV27
j_gene: TRBJ1-5
CDR3aa: ASSLQGYSNQPQH

v_gene: TRBV5-1
j_gene: TRBJ2-6
CDR3aa: ASSLANHIDRTGANVLT

v_gene: TRBV29-1
j_gene: TRBJ2-7
CDR3aa: SVGQIESYEQY

v_gene: TRBV7-9
j_gene: TRBJ1-4
CDR3aa: ASSLPTHREEKLF

v_gene: TRBV7-9
j_gene: TRBJ1-1
CDR3aa: ASSLVNSLNTEAF

v_gene: TRBV5-1
j_gene: TRBJ2-5
CDR3aa: ASSLRWDQETQY

v_gene: TRBV5-1
j_gene: TRBJ2-1
CDR3aa: ASSLGSGTYNEQF

v_gene: TRBV9
j_gene: TRBJ2-1
CDR3aa: ASSVASGGRNEQF

v_gene: TRBV27
j_gene: TRBJ2-7
CDR3aa: ASSNGGSSYEQY

v_gene: TRBV29-1
j_gene: TRBJ1-2
CDR3aa: SVEGAEYGYT

v_gene: TRBV27
j_gene: TRBJ1-2
CDR3aa: ASSFQGNYGYT

v_gene: TRBV4-1
j_gene: TRBJ1-1
CDR3aa: ASSQEELGEAF

v_gene: TRBV5-4
j_gene: TRBJ2-3
CDR3aa: ASSSVSTDTQY

v_gene: TRBV27
j_gene: TRBJ1-2
CDR3aa: ASSPGHGYT

v_gene: TRBV7-9
j_gene: TRBJ2-3
CDR3aa: ASSLGADTQY

v_gene: TRBV29-1
j_gene: TRBJ1-2
CDR3aa: SVEYGTGHGYT

v_gene: TRBV28
j_gene: TRBJ1-2
CDR3aa: ASSQSGQGRGYT

v_gene: TRBV30
j_gene: TRBJ2-2
CDR3aa: AWDGSGTGELF

v_gene: TRBV29-1
j_gene: TRBJ2-3
CDR3aa: SVEDRRTDTQY

v_gene: TRBV6-6
j_gene: TRBJ2-2
CDR3aa: ASSTVSLPDTGELF

v_gene: TRBV7-9
j_gene: TRBJ2-1
CDR3aa: ASSSTQGPIIDEQF

v_gene: TRBV29-1
j_gene: TRBJ2-7
CDR3aa: SVPRGSYEQY

v_gene: TRBV5-4
j_gene: TRBJ2-2
CDR3aa: ASSLAATSGRAGELF

v_gene: TRBV5-1
j_gene: TRBJ2-1
CDR3aa: ASSPGPLAGGTVYNEQF

v_gene: TRBV6-5
j_gene: TRBJ2-1
CDR3aa: ASSPLDRRYNEQF

v_gene: TRBV29-1
j_gene: TRBJ2-6
CDR3aa: SVASSGANVLT

v_gene: TRBV5-1
j_gene: TRBJ2-7
CDR3aa: ASSLEVGLAATYEQY

v_gene: TRBV28
j_gene: TRBJ2-1
CDR3aa: ASSLFGATRNNEQF

v_gene: TRBV2
j_gene: TRBJ2-7
CDR3aa: ASSEGGTAYEQY

v_gene: TRBV2
j_gene: TRBJ1-2
CDR3aa: ASSAGVYGYT

v_gene: TRBV12-2
j_gene: TRBJ1-6
CDR3aa: ASRGRGPSSYNSPLH

v_gene: TRBV29-1
j_gene: TRBJ2-5
CDR3aa: SVSSHLDRQETQY

v_gene: TRBV7-2
j_gene: TRBJ2-7
CDR3aa: ASSLVGGPGDEQY

v_gene: TRBV5-1
j_gene: TRBJ2-3
CDR3aa: ASSYQKTGLDTQY

v_gene: TRBV5-1
j_gene: TRBJ2-5
CDR3aa: ASSLSRGGPETQY

v_gene: TRBV29-1
j_gene: TRBJ2-1
CDR3aa: STSGTSDYNEQF